Below are 29 T cell receptor beta chains sequenced from a single sample in a study of T cell changes during pregnancy in multiple sclerosis. Sequenced by immunoSEQ multiplex PCR; TCRdb stores in-frame clones only, minus some. The data hold tens of thousands of clones, with 92% observed a single time. The specimen was peripheral blood, collected after pregnancy. These receptors all stem from a female donor with multiple sclerosis, enrolled in a pregnancy study.

The chain joins TRBV27 to TRBJ2-1, with 8 bases matching TRBD2. With 7 bases clipped from V and 7 bases from J, the junction kept 12 bases outside the gene matches. This CDR3 is built from 15 residues. Germline V gene sequence: CDR1 MNHEY, CDR2 SMNVEV (reference sequence). The CDR3 loop reads CASNPGTRKGNEQFF. Here the CDR3 DNA reads TGTGCCAGCAACCCTGGGACTAGGAAGGGGAATGAGCAGTTCTTC.

This clone was counted a single time. The CDR3 sequence is CASSPTGLANTGELFF. The CDR3 DNA is TGCGCCAGCAGCCCCACGGGACTAGCGAACACCGGGGAGCTGTTTTTT. V is TRBV4-3 and J is TRBJ2-2; 8 bases map to TRBD2. CDR3 length: 16 residues. Unmatched junction bases numbered 4, after V lost 4 bases and J lost 0 bases. Germline V gene sequence: CDR1 LGHNA, CDR2 YSLEER.

This chain connects TRBV19 to TRBJ1-2; 7 bases match TRBD1. V was pared by 6 bases and J by 4 bases, with 5 bases of the junction left unmatched. This CDR3 spans 13 amino acids. Germline V gene lookup returns CDR1 LNHDA and CDR2 SQIVND (reference sequence). The CDR3 here is CASRFRGFYGYTF. CDR3 in DNA: TGTGCCAGTAGATTCAGGGGGTTCTATGGCTACACCTTC.

The chain links TRBV7-2 to TRBJ2-2; D is unclear. The CDR3 is 13 residues long. V lost 8 bases to trimming and J lost 7 bases, with 14 bases between them. Germline V CDR1 and CDR2: SGHTA, FQGNSA. For the CDR3, the DNA is TGTGCCAGCCTTCTTGGCGGCGACGGGGAGCTGTTTTTT. This sequence encodes CASLLGGDGELFF.

J is TRBJ1-4 and V is TRBV5-5; D is possibly TRBD1 (5 bases). The V and J ends lost 6 bases and 4 bases respectively, with 10 bases between them. Germline V CDR1 and CDR2: SGHKS, YYEKEE (reference sequence). This CDR3 contains 13 residues. The CDR3 region has the DNA TGTGCCAGCACCATGCAGGGTAATGAAAAACTGTTTTTT. Translation gives CASTMQGNEKLFF.

This clone was found once. This sequence joins TRBV28 and TRBJ2-2; 11 bases are a match to TRBD1. The CDR3 runs to 14 residues. In germline, CDR1 is MDHEN, CDR2 SYDVKM. The V segment lost 9 bases and the J segment 6 bases; nucleotides outside the gene matches: 6. CDR3 DNA: TGTGCCAGTAGACCGGGACAGGGGGCCGGGGAGCTGTTTTTT. This codes for CASRPGQGAGELFF.

The rearrangement links TRBV7-2 to TRBJ2-1, with TRBD2 matching 8 bases. V dropped 3 bases and J dropped 4; count of bases not matched to a gene: 5. The CDR3 is made up of 15 amino acids. In germline, CDR1 is SGHTA, CDR2 FQGNSA. CDR3 nucleotides: TGTGCCAGCAGCTTGCTAGCGGGCGAATACAATGAGCAGTTCTTC. Translating gives CASSLLAGEYNEQFF. Based on the CDR3 plus reference TRBV7-2 and TRBJ2-1, the full variable domain is GAGVSQSPSNKVTEKGKDVELRCDPISGHTALYWYRQSLGQGLEFLIYFQGNSAPDKSGLPSDRFSAERTGGSVSTLTIQRTQQEDSAVYLCASSLLAGEYNEQFFGPGTRLTVL.

This rearrangement joins TRBV27 to TRBJ2-3; tentative D call: TRBD2 (6 bases). The V end lost 6 bases, the J end lost 10 bases, and 14 bases lay between the germline ends. Looked up from germline, CDR1 is MNHEY and CDR2 is SMNVEV (reference sequence). CDR3 length equals 12 residues. CDR3: CASRSPGVAQYF. The CDR3 DNA reads TGTGCCAGCAGGTCCCCGGGGGTGGCGCAGTATTTT.

This clone has just one count. CDR3 bases: TGTGCCAGTAGTAGGGTGAGGGGGAACATTCAGTACTTC. Its translation is CASSRVRGNIQYF. This chain links TRBV19 with TRBJ2-4; D is possibly TRBD1 (6 bases). V was clipped by 4 bases and J by 7 bases, with 11 bases between them. This CDR3 region has 13 residues. Germline loops: CDR1 LNHDA, CDR2 SQIVND (reference sequence).

On this clone: Germline is not matched at one junction end, which may reflect a read error. The chain carries TRBV20-1 and TRBJ2-3; 7 bases align to TRBD2. From germline, CDR1 is DFQATT and CDR2 SNEGSKA (reference sequence). The CDR3 is 11 amino acids. The CDR3: CSALPGTTLHF. The CDR3 DNA reads TGCAGTGCTCTCCCCGGGACTACGTTGCATTTT.

This sequence joins TRBV30 and TRBJ1-2; the match to TRBD1 covers 8 bases. V shed 4 bases, J shed 5 bases, and the junction held 12 bases outside the gene matches. CDR1 and CDR2 from the germline V gene are GTSNPN and SVGIG (reference sequence). The CDR3 runs to 15 residues. The DNA of the CDR3 is TGTGCCTGGACCCAGGTGGGGACAGGACGATATGGCTACACCTTC. Translating it yields CAWTQVGTGRYGYTF.

The chain couples TRBV2 to TRBJ1-1; D call uncertain. The CDR3 is 14 amino acids. Germline V gene lookup returns CDR1 SNHLY and CDR2 FYNNEI. V was shortened by 0 bases and J by 1 base, with 6 bases between the two germline ends. CDR3 nucleotide sequence: TGTGCCAGCAGTGAAGCTAGTCGGAACACTGAAGCTTTCTTT. This encodes CASSEASRNTEAFF.

V gene TRBV7-2 combines with J gene TRBJ1-1, with D possibly matching TRBD1 (5 bases). V lost 1 base and J lost 4, with 13 bases in between. The CDR3 consists of 15 residues. Per the germline V gene, CDR1 is SGHTA and CDR2 is FQGNSA. The CDR3 reads CASSLEARALTEAFF. Written as DNA, the CDR3 is TGTGCCAGCAGCTTAGAAGCCAGGGCCCTCACTGAAGCTTTCTTT.

The chain is built from TRBV15 and TRBJ1-1; TRBD1 is a possible D gene (6 bases). From germline, CDR1 is LNHNV and CDR2 YYDKDF (reference sequence). The CDR3 runs 15 residues. The V and J ends lost 6 bases and 10 bases respectively, with 24 bases between them. The CDR3 coding sequence is TGTGCCACCAGGACGGGTTTGGGGGCGCTGAATATAGCTTTCTTT. Translation: CATRTGLGALNIAFF.

This clone has only one observation. The V call is TRBV18, the J call TRBJ2-7; a weak D match, TRBD1 (6 bases). V lost 3 bases, J lost 0 bases, and 15 bases lay in between. This CDR3 contains 16 residues. The germline V gene has CDR1 KGHSH and CDR2 LQKENI. Here the CDR3 DNA reads TGTGCCAGCTCACCTTACGACAGGACAAACTCCTACGAGCAGTACTTC. Translated: CASSPYDRTNSYEQYF.

The J gene is TRBJ2-5, the V gene TRBV29-1, with 7 bases fitting TRBD1. This CDR3 region has 14 residues. Germline trimming cut 0 bases from V and 5 bases from J; bases unmatched to any gene: 6. The germline gives CDR1 SQVTM, CDR2 ANQGSEA. CDR3 sequence reads: CSVEDGGQDETQYF. The CDR3 coding sequence is TGCAGCGTTGAAGATGGCGGACAGGATGAGACCCAGTACTTC.

Concerning this clone itself: The sample has other DNA sequences that encode this CDR3 too. This chain joins TRBV7-9 and TRBJ2-7; D not resolved. V was shortened by 1 base and J by 4 bases, with 8 bases between the two germline ends. CDR1 SEHNR and CDR2 FQNEAQ come from the germline V gene (reference sequence). The length of the CDR3 is 13 residues. The DNA for the CDR3 is TGTGCCAGCAGCTTAGGCACCGGTTACGAGCAGTACTTC. This encodes CASSLGTGYEQYF.

This clone was counted once. This rearrangement joins TRBV7-9 to TRBJ2-3, with a possible D match to TRBD2 (5 bases). Deletions cut 4 bases from V and 1 base from J, with 9 bases between. The CDR3 length is 14 residues. Per germline, CDR1 SEHNR and CDR2 FQNEAQ (reference sequence). The CDR3 loop is CASSSGLGTDTQYF. CDR3 DNA: TGTGCCAGCAGCTCCGGACTCGGCACAGATACGCAGTATTTT.

V is TRBV19 and J is TRBJ1-6, with TRBD1 as a possible D gene (5 bases). The CDR3 is made up of 16 amino acids. The V end lost 1 base, the J end lost 9 bases, and 16 bases lay between the germline ends. Germline values: CDR1 LNHDA, CDR2 SQIVND (reference sequence). The CDR3 coding sequence is TGTGCCAGTAGTATAGGGGACCGGGGGTTTGCTTCACCCCTCCACTTT. This translates into CASSIGDRGFASPLHF.

This chain uses TRBV27 with TRBJ1-1; 8 nucleotides align to TRBD1. The germline V gene has CDR1 MNHEY and CDR2 SMNVEV (reference sequence). This CDR3 region has 17 residues. Trimming removed 4 bases from V and 1 base from J; junction bases left unmatched: 11. Written as DNA, the CDR3 is TGTGCCAGCAGTTCATTAAACCGGGACAGGAGGAACACTGAAGCTTTCTTT. Translation: CASSSLNRDRRNTEAFF.

The chain combines TRBV2 with TRBJ1-2; D is undetermined. CDR3 length equals 14 residues. With 3 bases removed from V and 5 bases from J, the gap between germline ends came to 13 bases. The germline CDR1 and CDR2 sequences are SNHLY and FYNNEI. CDR3 DNA sequence: TGTGCCAGCAGTGAGGAGGGTTGGTGGTATGGCTACACCTTC. This encodes CASSEEGWWYGYTF.

The sample holds one count of this clone. The V call is TRBV7-2, the J call TRBJ2-1; TRBD1 agrees at 7 bases. The CDR3 runs 13 residues. J lost 8 bases, V lost 5 bases, and 6 bases had no gene match. CDR1 and CDR2 from the germline V gene are SGHTA and FQGNSA. CDR3 in DNA: TGTGCCAGCAGCCCCCGACAGGGCGATGAGCAGTTCTTC. This encodes CASSPRQGDEQFF.

The V and J genes are TRBV6-1 and TRBJ1-2, with 7 positions matching TRBD1. The CDR3 is made up of 15 amino acids. V shed 2 bases and J 9 bases; nucleotides not matched to a gene: 12. CDR1 MNHNS and CDR2 SASEGT come from the germline V gene. CDR3 nucleotide sequence: TGTGCCAGCAGTGAAATTCTAACAGGGGCTCTGAGCTACACCTTC. Residues: CASSEILTGALSYTF.

The chain employs TRBV11-3 and TRBJ2-7; D might be TRBD2 (6 bases). Trimming removed 3 bases at V and 2 bases at J, with 11 bases between. Per germline, CDR1 SGHNT and CDR2 YENEEA. This CDR3 region has 14 residues. The DNA for the CDR3 is TGTGCCAGCAGCTTTGGGGGGAGGACCTACGAGCAGTACTTC. This encodes CASSFGGRTYEQYF.

The chain has TRBV4-3 and TRBJ1-2; the D is unclear. The CDR3 spans 13 residues. CDR1 and CDR2 from the germline V gene are LGHNA and YSLEER. V was cut by 0 bases and J by 5 bases, with 7 bases left in between. The CDR3 DNA reads as TGCGCCAGCAGCCAAGATCAGAAATATGGCTACACCTTC. Translated: CASSQDQKYGYTF.

J is TRBJ2-5 and V is TRBV30, with TRBD2 matching 10 bases. The CDR3 loop spans 15 amino acids. V shed 3 bases and J 4 bases; nucleotides not matched to a gene: 8. Germline V lookup: CDR1 GTSNPN, CDR2 SVGIG (reference sequence). The CDR3 sequence is CAWRPAGGEGETQYF. The CDR3 DNA is TGTGCCTGGAGACCAGCGGGGGGGGAGGGAGAGACCCAGTACTTC.

The genes are TRBV30 and TRBJ1-2; TRBD1 matches at 7 bases. CDR1 GTSNPN and CDR2 SVGIG come from the germline V gene (reference sequence). This CDR3 contains 13 residues. Trimming at V came to 7 bases and at J to 3 bases, leaving 8 bases not matched to a gene. The CDR3 DNA reads as TGTGCCTACCCGAGGGACAGCTACTATGGCTACACCTTC. This encodes CAYPRDSYYGYTF.

This clone was recorded only once. The chain links TRBV27 to TRBJ1-5; TRBD1 might be the D (5 bases). Trimming left V 5 bases short and J 11 bases short, with 28 bases between. The CDR3 runs 17 residues. CDR1 and CDR2 (germline): MNHEY, SMNVEV (reference sequence). This chain's CDR3 is CASSHGGPTVGKSAQHF. The CDR3 region has the DNA TGTGCCAGCAGTCACGGAGGGCCGACAGTCGGGAAATCAGCCCAGCATTTT.

This sequence joins TRBV27 and TRBJ1-1, with no clear D. Germline V gene sequence: CDR1 MNHEY, CDR2 SMNVEV (reference sequence). The V end lost 5 bases, the J end lost 1 base, and 17 bases lay between the germline ends. This CDR3 comprises 16 residues. This chain's CDR3 is CASSVSIWGENTEAFF. The CDR3 DNA reads as TGTGCCAGCAGTGTTTCTATCTGGGGAGAGAACACTGAAGCTTTCTTT.